This record looks at one T cell receptor beta chain sequence and its context. What it binds is unknown. V lost 4 bases, J lost 5 bases, and 13 bases stayed unmatched. The CDR3 is made up of 16 amino acids. Germline V gene data show CDR1 as LNHDA and CDR2 as SQIVND (reference sequence). TCRdb keeps only in-frame clones here, not all; method: immunoSEQ multiplex PCR. The sample has approximately 99,000 clones, approximately 95% seen once. This sample stems from a study of cytomegalovirus exposure and HLA in healthy donors. Overall study results and limits: Reports credit the classifier with highly specific, highly sensitive diagnosis of cytomegalovirus status. Generally TCR sequences proved uncommon, though certain public TCRs appeared in numerous donors. In the 130 or so validation repertoires, 94% of cluster scores exceeded 0, per a later analysis. Researchers catalogued 150 or so TCR beta chains as cytomegalovirus-associated.

The sample consisted of PBMCs. The chain couples TRBV19 to TRBJ2-7; 8 bases match TRBD2. The clonotype comes from a woman aged 18-30 years in good health and CMV-seronegative. The CDR3 sequence is CASSTSRGRGVDEQYF. CDR3 DNA sequence: TGTGCCAGTAGTACCAGCAGAGGGCGGGGGGTCGACGAGCAGTACTTC.